This T cell receptor (beta chain) was sequenced during a study of T cells in Graves' hyperthyroidism and ophthalmopathy. Study observations and caveats: Ophthalmopathy was told apart from stable hyperthyroidism by a 13 V-J model.

No ophthalmopathy progression within 18 months constituted stable Graves' hyperthyroidism. This clonotype was counted many times. Its specificity is unknown. RNA transcripts provided the source from which TCR beta CDR3 regions were amplified. A set of HTBI primers served as the primers for a first-round RT-PCR of the TCR CDR3. TCRdb processed the multiplex PCR reads anew with MiXCR; each CDR3 protein has one entry. The repertoire has 610,000 or so distinct CDR3 sequences, more than 45% of them found once; the top ten carry around 7.7%. Germline V gene data show CDR1 as SEHNR and CDR2 as FQNEAQ (reference sequence). The CDR3 contains 12 residues. Trimming stripped 2 bases from V and 2 bases from J, with 2 bases between.

This TCR was recovered from a woman aged 18-29 years with Graves' hyperthyroidism. The genes are TRBV7-9 and TRBJ2-3; no clear D gene. The specimen sequenced was peripheral blood or thyroid tissue (not recorded which). The CDR3 loop is CASSLYTDTQYF. In DNA form, the CDR3 reads TGTGCCAGCAGCTTATACACAGATACGCAGTATTTT. The variable domain in full, with the rest retrieved from reference TRBV7-9 and TRBJ2-3, is DTGVSQNPRHKITKRGQNVTFRCDPISEHNRLYWYRQTLGQGPEFLTYFQNEAQLEKSRLLSDRFSAERPKGSFSTLEIQRTEQGDSAMYLCASSLYTDTQYFGPGTRLTVL.